This T cell receptor beta chain was recovered during a study of blood T cell repertoires in COVID-19. Study in general: Samples representing acute and convalescent COVID-19 were sourced from the United States, Italy and Spain.

Original analysis: Estimates of nucleated cell counts were drawn from the amplification of reference gene primers. Data came from immunoSEQ multiplex PCR; TCRdb stores just in-frame clones and leaves some out. V, J and clone size reflect that table, while D and trimming were determined from the DNA. In the table there are about 35,000 clones, 88% of which are singletons. The V end was cut by 2 bases, the J end by 9 bases, with 19 bases between. The germline V gene has CDR1 KGHDR and CDR2 SFDVKD. The CDR3 spans 16 residues. The clonotype originates from a human donor in a cohort sampled during active COVID-19. This rearrangement joins TRBV24-1 to TRBJ2-1; maybe TRBD2 (6 bases). Sequenced sample: peripheral blood. The CDR3 here is CATSDSRRGGPSEQFF. The CDR3 DNA follows: TGTGCCACCAGTGATTCTCGTAGGGGAGGACCGAGTGAGCAGTTCTTC.